This T cell receptor (beta chain) appears in the sequencing data of a study of cytomegalovirus exposure and HLA in healthy donors. Study-wide background: The early release's HLA-typed donors yielded roughly 85 million unique TCRs.

Researchers ran the PCR with 60 Vbeta and 13 Jbeta primers. As handled by the study authors: In a later analysis, around 10 million of some 80 million unique beta chains occurred in at least two donors. The assay was immunoSEQ multiplex PCR, and TCRdb's table has in-frame clones only and misses some. That table supplies the V and J calls and clone size; D and trimming were determined from the DNA. This table has approximately 140,000 clones, 61% appearing once. This clone was counted only a few times. An end of the junction does not agree with germline; a read error may underlie this. Sequenced material: PBMCs. The origin of this receptor is a male donor in good health and CMV-seronegative.

The CDR3 DNA reads as TGTGCCGGCAGGGCACCTAACTATGGCTACACCTTC. It yields the protein CAGRAPNYGYTF. The rearrangement uses TRBV5-4 and TRBJ1-2; D possibly corresponds to TRBD1 (5 bases). The CDR3 contains 12 residues. From germline, CDR1 is SGHNT and CDR2 YYREEE (reference sequence).